This T cell receptor (beta chain) was sequenced in a study of regulatory T cells in long-lasting Graves disease. Arm-PCR of CDR3 regions with iRepertoire HTBI primers generated TCR beta libraries. In the authors' workflow: Samples jointly harbored 60 to 70 TRBV and 14 TRBJ segments. TCRdb re-called the multiplex PCR reads with MiXCR, one entry per CDR3 protein. TCRdb's processing, not the authors' own work, is the source of the V and J calls. The sample consists of just over 600,000 distinct CDR3 sequences, roughly 16% of them appearing once. CDR1 MDHEN and CDR2 SYDVKM come from the germline V gene. Trimming took 6 bases from V and 0 from J; bases not matched to a gene: 8. This CDR3 region has 16 residues. Time point meaning: newly diagnosed GD, antithyroid drugs for less than 3 months. The TCR library used RNA extracted from PBMCs. In its sample, this clonotype was seen many times. Separately, the same data were catalogued under a study of T cells in Graves' hyperthyroidism and ophthalmopathy. That paper states: Orbital computed tomography, thyroid ultrasound, serum thyroxine and TRAb, and clinical symptoms together informed the diagnoses. First-round RT-PCR of the TCR CDR3 relied on the HTBI primer set. Also found in blood were most expanded thyroid clonotypes above 0.001.

The J gene is TRBJ2-3, the V gene TRBV28; 8 bases match TRBD1. The sample was peripheral blood mononuclear cells (PBMCs), taken at new diagnosis, from a patient treated with antithyroid drugs. The sequence came from a woman aged 25 to 39 with Graves disease. The CDR3 reads CASSPSDRGSTDTQYF. CDR3 DNA sequence: TGTGCCAGCAGCCCCTCCGACAGGGGAAGCACAGATACGCAGTATTTT.